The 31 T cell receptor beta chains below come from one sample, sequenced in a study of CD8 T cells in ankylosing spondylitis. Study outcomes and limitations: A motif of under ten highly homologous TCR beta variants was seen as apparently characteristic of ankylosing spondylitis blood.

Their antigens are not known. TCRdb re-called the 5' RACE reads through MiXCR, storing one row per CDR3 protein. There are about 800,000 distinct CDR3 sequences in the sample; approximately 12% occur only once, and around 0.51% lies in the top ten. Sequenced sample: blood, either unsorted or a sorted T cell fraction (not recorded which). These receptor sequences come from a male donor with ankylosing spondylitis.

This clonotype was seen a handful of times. CDR3 bases: TGCGCCAGCAGCCCTCACTGGGGGGGGGAAACTGAAGCTTTCTTT. Protein: CASSPHWGGETEAFF. The chain combines TRBV4-1 with TRBJ1-1, with D perhaps TRBD1 (5 bases). CDR3 length equals 15 residues. V lost 4 bases and J lost 5, with 17 bases in between. Germline V gene lookup returns CDR1 MGHRA and CDR2 YSYEKL.

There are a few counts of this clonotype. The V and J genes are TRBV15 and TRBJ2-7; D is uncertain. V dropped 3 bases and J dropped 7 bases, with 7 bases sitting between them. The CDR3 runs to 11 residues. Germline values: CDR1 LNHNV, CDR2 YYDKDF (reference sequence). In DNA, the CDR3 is TGTGCCACCAGCAGCCATAAAGAGCAGTACTTC. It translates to CATSSHKEQYF.

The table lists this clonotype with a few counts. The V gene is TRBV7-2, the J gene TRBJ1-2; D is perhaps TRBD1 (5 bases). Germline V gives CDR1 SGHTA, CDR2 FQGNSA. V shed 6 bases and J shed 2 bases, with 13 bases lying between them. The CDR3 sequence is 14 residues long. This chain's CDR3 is CASSPDRQNYGYTF. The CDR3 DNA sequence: TGTGCCAGCAGTCCCGACCGACAGAACTATGGCTACACCTTC.

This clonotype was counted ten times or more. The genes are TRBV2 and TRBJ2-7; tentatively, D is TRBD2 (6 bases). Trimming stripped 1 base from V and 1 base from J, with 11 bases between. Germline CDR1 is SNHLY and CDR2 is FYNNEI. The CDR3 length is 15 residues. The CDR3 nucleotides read TGTGCCAGCAGTGAAGGGTGGGACTCTTCCTACGAGCAGTACTTC. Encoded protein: CASSEGWDSSYEQYF.

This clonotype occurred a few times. The CDR3 here is CASSGSANYGYTF. CDR3 bases: TGTGCCAGCAGCGGGTCAGCTAACTATGGCTACACCTTC. The chain is built from TRBV6-2 or TRBV6-3 and TRBJ1-2; no reliable D call. The CDR3 spans 13 residues. Trimming took off 6 bases at V and 0 bases at J, with 8 bases between the two ends. Germline V CDR1 and CDR2: MNHEY, SVGEGT.

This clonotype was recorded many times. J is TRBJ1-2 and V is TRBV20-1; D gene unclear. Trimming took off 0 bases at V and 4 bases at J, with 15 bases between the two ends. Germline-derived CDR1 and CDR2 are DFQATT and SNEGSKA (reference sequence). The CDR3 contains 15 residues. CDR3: CSARDYVGQAYGYTF. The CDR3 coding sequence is TGCAGTGCTAGAGACTACGTAGGGCAGGCCTATGGCTACACCTTC.

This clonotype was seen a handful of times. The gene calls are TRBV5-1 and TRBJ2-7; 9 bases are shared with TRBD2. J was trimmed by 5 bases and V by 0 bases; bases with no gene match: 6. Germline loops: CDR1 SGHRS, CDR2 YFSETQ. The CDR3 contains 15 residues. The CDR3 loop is CASSLVIAGDHEQYF. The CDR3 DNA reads TGCGCCAGCAGCTTGGTAATAGCGGGAGACCACGAGCAGTACTTC.

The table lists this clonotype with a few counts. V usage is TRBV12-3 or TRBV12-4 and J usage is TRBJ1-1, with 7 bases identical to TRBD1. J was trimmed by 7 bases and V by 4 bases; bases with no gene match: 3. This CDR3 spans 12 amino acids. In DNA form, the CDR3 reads TGTGCCAGCAGTTCCCGACAGGGTGAAGCTTTCTTT. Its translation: CASSSRQGEAFF.

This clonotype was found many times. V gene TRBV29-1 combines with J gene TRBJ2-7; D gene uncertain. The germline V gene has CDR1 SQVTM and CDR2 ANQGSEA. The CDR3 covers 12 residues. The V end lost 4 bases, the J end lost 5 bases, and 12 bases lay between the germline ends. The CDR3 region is CSVVGLWDEQYF. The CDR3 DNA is TGCAGCGTTGTAGGGTTGTGGGACGAGCAGTACTTC.

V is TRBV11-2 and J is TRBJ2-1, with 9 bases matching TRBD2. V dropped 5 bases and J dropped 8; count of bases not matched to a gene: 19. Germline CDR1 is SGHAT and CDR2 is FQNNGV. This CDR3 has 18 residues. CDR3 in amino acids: CASSLLGGWREGLHEQFF. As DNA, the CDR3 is TGTGCCAGCAGCCTCTTGGGTGGGTGGCGGGAGGGCCTTCATGAGCAGTTCTTC.

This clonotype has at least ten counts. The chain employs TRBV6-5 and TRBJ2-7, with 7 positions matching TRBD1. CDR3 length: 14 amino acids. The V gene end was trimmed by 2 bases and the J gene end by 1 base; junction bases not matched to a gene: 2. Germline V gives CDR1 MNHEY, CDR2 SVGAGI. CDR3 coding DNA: TGTGCCAGCAGTTACCCGGGACAGTCCTACGAGCAGTACTTC. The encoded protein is CASSYPGQSYEQYF.

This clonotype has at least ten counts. The CDR3 protein is CSARRGQYNEQFF. CDR3 DNA: TGCAGTGCTAGACGGGGACAGTACAATGAGCAGTTCTTC. This chain uses TRBV20-1 with TRBJ2-1; 7 bases match TRBD1. The CDR3 loop spans 13 amino acids. With 2 bases clipped from V and 4 bases from J, the junction kept 2 bases outside the gene matches. Per germline, CDR1 DFQATT and CDR2 SNEGSKA (reference sequence).

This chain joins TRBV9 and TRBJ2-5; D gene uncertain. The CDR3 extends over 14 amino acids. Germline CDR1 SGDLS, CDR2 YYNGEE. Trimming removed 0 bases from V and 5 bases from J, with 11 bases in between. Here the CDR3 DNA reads TGTGCCAGCAGCGTAGGACTCACAACGGAGACCCAGTACTTC. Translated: CASSVGLTTETQYF.

Written as DNA, the CDR3 is TGTGCCAGTAGAAAACAGGGGCCCGGGGAGCTGTTTTTT. Translating it yields CASRKQGPGELFF. The V gene is TRBV19, the J gene TRBJ2-2, with TRBD1 matching 7 bases. CDR3 length equals 13 residues. Unmatched junction bases numbered 4, after V lost 6 bases and J lost 6 bases. CDR1 LNHDA and CDR2 SQIVND come from the germline V gene (reference sequence). The variable domain in full, completed from reference TRBV19 and TRBJ2-2, reads DGGITQSPKYLFRKEGQNVTLSCEQNLNHDAMYWYRQDPGQGLRLIYYSQIVNDFQKGDIAEGYSVSREKKESFPLTVTSAQKNPTAFYLCASRKQGPGELFFGEGSRLTVL.

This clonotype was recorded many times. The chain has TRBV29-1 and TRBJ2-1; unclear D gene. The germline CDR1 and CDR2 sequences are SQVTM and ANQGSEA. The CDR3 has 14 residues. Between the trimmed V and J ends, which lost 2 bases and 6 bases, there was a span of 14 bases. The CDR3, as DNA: TGCAGCGTTGAAAGGCTGGCCGACGTCAATGAGCAGTTCTTC. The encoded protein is CSVERLADVNEQFF.

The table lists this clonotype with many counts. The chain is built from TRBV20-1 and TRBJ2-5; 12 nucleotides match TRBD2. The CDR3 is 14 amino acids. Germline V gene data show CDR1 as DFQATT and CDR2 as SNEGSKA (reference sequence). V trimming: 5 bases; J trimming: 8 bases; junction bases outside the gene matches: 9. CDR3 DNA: TGCAGTGCTCGGCCCCTAGCGGGAGGGTTAACCCAGTACTTC. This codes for CSARPLAGGLTQYF.

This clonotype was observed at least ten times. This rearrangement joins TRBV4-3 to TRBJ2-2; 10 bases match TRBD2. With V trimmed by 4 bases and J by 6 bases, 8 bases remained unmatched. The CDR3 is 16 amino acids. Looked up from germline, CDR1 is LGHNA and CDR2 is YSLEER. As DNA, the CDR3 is TGCGCCAGCAGCCCTGAGGCGGGACTAGCGCCCGGGGAGCTGTTTTTT. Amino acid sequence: CASSPEAGLAPGELFF.

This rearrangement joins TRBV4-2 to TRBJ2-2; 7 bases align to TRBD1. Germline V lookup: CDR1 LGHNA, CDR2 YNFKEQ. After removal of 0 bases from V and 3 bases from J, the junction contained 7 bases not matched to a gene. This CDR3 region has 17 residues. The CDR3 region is CASSQDMGDRYTGELFF. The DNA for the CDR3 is TGTGCCAGCAGCCAAGATATGGGGGACAGATACACCGGGGAGCTGTTTTTT.

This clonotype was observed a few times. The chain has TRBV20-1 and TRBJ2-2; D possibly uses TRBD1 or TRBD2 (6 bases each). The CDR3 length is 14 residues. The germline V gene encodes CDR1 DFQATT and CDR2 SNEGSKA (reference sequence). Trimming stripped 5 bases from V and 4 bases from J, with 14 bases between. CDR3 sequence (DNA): TGCAGTGCTCGTCTATGGGGGGCCACCGGGGAGCTGTTTTTT. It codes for CSARLWGATGELFF.

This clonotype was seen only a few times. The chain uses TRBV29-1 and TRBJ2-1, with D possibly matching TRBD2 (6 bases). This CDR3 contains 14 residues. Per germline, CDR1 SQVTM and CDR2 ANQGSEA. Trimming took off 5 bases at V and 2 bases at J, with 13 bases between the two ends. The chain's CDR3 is CSVCRGITYNEQFF. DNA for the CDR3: TGCAGCGTTTGCCGGGGGATCACCTACAATGAGCAGTTCTTC.

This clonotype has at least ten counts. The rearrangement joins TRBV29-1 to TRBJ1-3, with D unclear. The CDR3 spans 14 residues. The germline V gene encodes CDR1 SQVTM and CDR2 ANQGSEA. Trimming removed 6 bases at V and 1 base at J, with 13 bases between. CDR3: CSVLQHPSGNTIYF. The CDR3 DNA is TGCAGCGTCCTCCAGCACCCTTCTGGAAACACCATATATTTT.

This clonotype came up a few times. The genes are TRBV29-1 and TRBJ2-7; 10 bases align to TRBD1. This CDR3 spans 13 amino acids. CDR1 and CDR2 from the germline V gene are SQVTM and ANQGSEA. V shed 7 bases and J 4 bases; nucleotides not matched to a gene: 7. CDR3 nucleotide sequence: TGCAGCGCCATACCGGGACAGGGGTACGAGCAGTACTTC. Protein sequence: CSAIPGQGYEQYF.

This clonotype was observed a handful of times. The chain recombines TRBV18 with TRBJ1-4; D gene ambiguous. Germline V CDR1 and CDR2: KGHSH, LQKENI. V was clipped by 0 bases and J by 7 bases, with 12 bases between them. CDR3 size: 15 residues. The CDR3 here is CASSPPRGGGEKLFF. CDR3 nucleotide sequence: TGTGCCAGCTCACCACCGCGGGGAGGTGGTGAAAAACTGTTTTTT.

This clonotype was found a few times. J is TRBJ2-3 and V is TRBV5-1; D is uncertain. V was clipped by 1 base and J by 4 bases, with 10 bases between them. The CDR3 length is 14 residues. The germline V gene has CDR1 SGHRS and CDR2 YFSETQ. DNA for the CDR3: TGCGCCAGCAGCTTGTGGACCCAGTCAGATACGCAGTATTTT. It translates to CASSLWTQSDTQYF.

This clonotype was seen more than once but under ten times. The CDR3 DNA reads as TGTGCCAGCAGTGAATGGAGCCCGGGGTCGACCCAGTACTTC. Translating gives CASSEWSPGSTQYF. The chain joins TRBV2 to TRBJ2-5; tentatively, D is TRBD2 (5 bases). The CDR3 runs 14 residues. Germline V lookup: CDR1 SNHLY, CDR2 FYNNEI. V was pared by 2 bases and J by 7 bases, with 14 bases between.

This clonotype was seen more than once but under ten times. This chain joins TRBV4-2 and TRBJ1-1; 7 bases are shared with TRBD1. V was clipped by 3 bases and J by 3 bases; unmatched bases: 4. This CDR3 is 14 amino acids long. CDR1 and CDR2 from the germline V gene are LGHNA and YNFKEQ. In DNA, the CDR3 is TGTGCCAGCAGCCAGCCTCAGGGGGACACTGAAGCTTTCTTT. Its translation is CASSQPQGDTEAFF.

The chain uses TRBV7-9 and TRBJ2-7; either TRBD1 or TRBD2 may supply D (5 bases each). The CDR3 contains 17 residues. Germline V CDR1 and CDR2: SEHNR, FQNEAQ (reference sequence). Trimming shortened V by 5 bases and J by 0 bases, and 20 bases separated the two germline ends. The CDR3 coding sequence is TGTGCCAGCAGCCTGTGGGTCAGGGACGGATCCTCCTACGAGCAGTACTTC. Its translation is CASSLWVRDGSSYEQYF. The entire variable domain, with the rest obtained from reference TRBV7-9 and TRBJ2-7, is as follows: DTGVSQNPRHKITKRGQNVTFRCDPISEHNRLYWYRQTLGQGPEFLTYFQNEAQLEKSRLLSDRFSAERPKGSFSTLEIQRTEQGDSAMYLCASSLWVRDGSSYEQYFGPGTRLTVT.

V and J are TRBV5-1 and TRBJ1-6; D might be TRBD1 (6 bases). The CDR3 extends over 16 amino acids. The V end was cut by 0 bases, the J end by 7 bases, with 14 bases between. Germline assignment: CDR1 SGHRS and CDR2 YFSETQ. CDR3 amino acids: CASSLEQGMVNSPLHF. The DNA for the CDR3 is TGCGCCAGCAGCTTGGAACAGGGAATGGTGAATTCACCCCTCCACTTT.

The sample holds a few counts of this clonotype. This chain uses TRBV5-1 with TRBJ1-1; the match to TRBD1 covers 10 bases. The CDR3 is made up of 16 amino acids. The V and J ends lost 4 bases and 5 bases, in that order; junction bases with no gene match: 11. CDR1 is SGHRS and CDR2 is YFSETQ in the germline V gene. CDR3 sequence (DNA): TGCGCCAGCAGCAGGAACCCGGGACAGGGGAGGACTGAAGCTTTCTTT. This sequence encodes CASSRNPGQGRTEAFF.

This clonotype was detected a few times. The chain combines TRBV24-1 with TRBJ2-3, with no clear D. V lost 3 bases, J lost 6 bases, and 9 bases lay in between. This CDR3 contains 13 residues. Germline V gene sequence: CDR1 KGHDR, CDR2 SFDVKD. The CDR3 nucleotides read TGTGCCACCAGTGATCCAACGCCGGATACGCAGTATTTT. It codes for CATSDPTPDTQYF.

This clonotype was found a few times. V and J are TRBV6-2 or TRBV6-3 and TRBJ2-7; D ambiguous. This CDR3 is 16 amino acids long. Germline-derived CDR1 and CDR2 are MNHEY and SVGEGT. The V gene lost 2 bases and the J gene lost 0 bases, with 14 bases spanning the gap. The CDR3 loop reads CASSYGPAVNSYEQYF. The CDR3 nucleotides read TGTGCCAGCAGTTACGGTCCGGCAGTTAACTCCTACGAGCAGTACTTC.